This is a list of T cell receptor beta chains from one sample in a study of a mutant IDH1 vaccine in newly diagnosed glioma. Antigens of these TCRs are unknown. Generated by immunoSEQ multiplex PCR, the TCRdb table keeps only in-frame clones and is missing some. The repertoire holds around 84,000 clones, 81% seen once, with roughly 5.2% in the top ten. Here the sequenced sample was PBMCs, taken from a glioma patient whose treatment included an IDH1 peptide vaccine. The receptors were gathered from a man in his forties or fifties with glioma. Both conserved end residues are part of each CDR3. A D gene is named only where the DNA matches it firmly.

>TRBJ1-6|TRBD1|TRBV5-4
CASSFRDRVVGSPLHF
TGTGCCAGCAGCTTCCGGGACAGGGTAGTTGGTTCACCCCTCCACTTT
>TRBJ2-7|-|TRBV6-5
CASSPRGGASHQYF
TGTGCCAGCAGCCCCCGAGGGGGGGCCTCTCACCAGTACTTC
>TRBJ2-5|-|TRBV9
CASSPTSSGALQYF
TGTGCCAGCAGCCCGACGTCTTCAGGGGCCCTGCAGTACTTC
>TRBJ1-6|TRBD1|TRBV2
CASSGTGGADSPLHF
TGTGCCAGCAGTGGGACAGGGGGCGCAGATTCACCCCTCCACTTT
>TRBJ1-2|-|TRBV12-5
CASGLVLDRWGYGYTF
TGTGCTAGTGGTTTGGTACTAGACAGGTGGGGCTATGGCTACACCTTC
>TRBJ2-5|TRBD1|TRBV28
CASTLSGTGGGTQYF
TGTGCCAGCACCCTCTCCGGGACAGGGGGAGGGACCCAGTACTTC
>TRBJ1-5|-|TRBV5-4
CASSEQGRQPQHF
TGTGCCAGCAGCGAACAGGGAAGGCAGCCCCAGCATTTT
>TRBJ1-1|TRBD1|TRBV18
CASSPRQGADEAFF
TGTGCCAGCTCCCCCCGGCAGGGGGCTGATGAAGCTTTCTTT
>TRBJ2-7|TRBD1|TRBV7-2
CASSFSRGREEQYF
TGTGCCAGCAGCTTCTCCAGGGGGCGGGAAGAGCAGTACTTC
>TRBJ2-7|TRBD2|TRBV10-3
CAISEILAVSSYEQYF
TGTGCCATCAGTGAAATACTAGCGGTAAGCTCCTACGAGCAGTACTTC
>TRBJ2-7|TRBD2|TRBV5-1
CASSLVTSGIYEQYF
TGCGCCAGCAGCTTGGTTACTAGCGGGATCTACGAGCAGTACTTC
>TRBJ2-7|-|TRBV9
CASSVAVGSFYEQYF
TGTGCCAGCAGCGTAGCTGTCGGTTCCTTCTACGAGCAGTACTTC
>TRBJ1-2|-|TRBV7-2
CAGWWSGGYTF
TGTGCCGGTTGGTGGAGTGGAGGCTACACCTTC
>TRBJ1-5|TRBD1|TRBV5-1
CASSLGDRDGNQPQHF
TGCGCCAGCAGCTTGGGCGACAGGGATGGCAATCAGCCCCAGCATTTT
>TRBJ2-5|-|TRBV5-1
CASSFKGFSETQYF
TGCGCCAGCAGCTTCAAAGGGTTTTCAGAGACCCAGTACTTC
>TRBJ2-7|-|TRBV13
CASSRKGGVLSYEQYF
TGTGCCAGCAGCCGAAAAGGCGGGGTCCTCTCCTACGAGCAGTACTTC
>TRBJ1-4|TRBD1|TRBV6-5
CASSYGTGAEKLFF
TGTGCCAGCAGTTACGGGACAGGGGCTGAAAAACTGTTTTTT